The 8 T cell receptor beta chains in this list originate from one sample, sequenced in a study of identical twins. TCRdb reprocessed the 5' RACE reads via MiXCR and lists one record per CDR3 protein. The sample shows more than 350,000 distinct CDR3 sequences, roughly 10% of them seen only once. Sequences were obtained from naive T cells sorted from blood. These receptors were obtained from a woman between 45 and 65 years old in good health.

V is TRBV9 and J is TRBJ2-2; D possibly corresponds to TRBD1 (5 bases). The CDR3 consists of 15 residues. Trimming pared 3 bases from V and 6 bases from J, leaving 15 bases between. Germline CDR1 reads SGDLS; CDR2 reads YYNGEE. CDR3 in amino acids: CASSAGYKAPGELFF. The CDR3 nucleotides read TGTGCCAGCAGCGCAGGGTATAAAGCACCCGGGGAGCTGTTTTTT.

This clonotype occurred a few times. CDR3 residues: CASSFGQVGNTIYF. CDR3 nucleotides: TGTGCCAGCAGCTTCGGACAGGTGGGAAACACCATATATTTT. This chain joins TRBV12-3 or TRBV12-4 and TRBJ1-3; 7 bases align to TRBD1. The J segment lost 4 bases and the V segment lost 6 bases, leaving 6 bases of the junction unmatched. The CDR3 loop spans 14 amino acids.

To note about this clonotype: Its ends do not fully match the called genes, so a read error is possible. The chain joins TRBV11-3 to TRBJ2-1; the D gene is possibly TRBD2 (6 bases). The CDR3 is 13 amino acids. Looked up from germline, CDR1 is SGHNT and CDR2 is YENEEA. Here the CDR3 DNA reads TGTGCCAGCAGCTTCCCAGGCGGGGCTAGCCCCTCTTTC. Protein product: CASSFPGGASPSF.

This clonotype was seen at least ten times. The gene calls are TRBV5-1 and TRBJ2-1, with 8 bases matching TRBD1. CDR1 is SGHRS and CDR2 is YFSETQ in the germline V gene. The CDR3 contains 13 residues. Trimming removed 7 bases from V and 0 bases from J; junction bases left unmatched: 0. CDR3 sequence (DNA): TGCGCCAGCGGACAGGGCTCCTACAATGAGCAGTTCTTC. This translates into CASGQGSYNEQFF.

V gene TRBV4-1 combines with J gene TRBJ2-4; D possibly corresponds to TRBD1 (7 bases). Trimming shortened V by 2 bases and J by 9 bases, and 20 bases separated the two germline ends. The CDR3 totals 16 residues. Germline CDR1 is MGHRA and CDR2 is YSYEKL. The CDR3 DNA reads TGCGCCAGCAGCCAAAGACAGGGAGGCGGCAAGGGCATTCAGTACTTC. Translating gives CASSQRQGGGKGIQYF.

This clonotype occurred a few times. The rearrangement links TRBV27 to TRBJ2-5; no firm D call. Trimming cost V 2 bases and J 5 bases, with 9 bases left between them. The CDR3 contains 13 residues. Germline CDR1 is MNHEY and CDR2 is SMNVEV (reference sequence). CDR3 nucleotide sequence: TGTGCCAGCAGTTTAAAAGGGAAGGAGACCCAGTACTTC. Its translation: CASSLKGKETQYF.

This clonotype has ten or more counts. The rearrangement links TRBV7-2 to TRBJ2-3, with a possible D match to TRBD1 (5 bases). V lost 4 bases to trimming and J lost 2 bases, with 13 bases between them. Germline-derived CDR1 and CDR2 are SGHTA and FQGNSA. CDR3 length equals 15 residues. In DNA form, the CDR3 reads TGTGCCAGCAGCTCCTTGGGGCGGAACACAGATACGCAGTATTTT. Amino acid sequence: CASSSLGRNTDTQYF. The full variable domain, rest sourced from reference TRBV7-2 and TRBJ2-3, is GAGVSQSPSNKVTEKGKDVELRCDPISGHTALYWYRQSLGQGLEFLIYFQGNSAPDKSGLPSDRFSAERTGGSVSTLTIQRTQQEDSAVYLCASSSLGRNTDTQYFGPGTRLTVL.

This clonotype was counted ten times or more. The chain is built from TRBV29-1 and TRBJ2-1; 14 bases map to TRBD2. The CDR3 is made up of 17 amino acids. J was trimmed by 4 bases and V by 3 bases; bases with no gene match: 8. Germline V gene sequence: CDR1 SQVTM, CDR2 ANQGSEA. In nucleotides, the CDR3 is TGCAGCGTTGAGGGTCGACTAGCGGGAGGGGGATACAATGAGCAGTTCTTC. It translates to CSVEGRLAGGGYNEQFF.